Below are 24 T cell receptor beta chains sequenced from a single sample in a study of blood T cell repertoires in COVID-19. The method was immunoSEQ multiplex PCR; TCRdb's version includes in-frame clones alone and lacks a portion of them. The sample contains about 41,000 clones, roughly nine tenths of which appear only once. Sequencing was performed on peripheral blood. All receptors come from a man aged 55-75 years with acute or convalescent COVID-19.

This clone was seen a few times. The chain combines TRBV19 with TRBJ1-5, with D unresolved. The CDR3 sequence is 13 residues long. CDR1 is LNHDA, CDR2 SQIVND, per germline (reference sequence). Trimming removed 7 bases at V and 5 bases at J, with 12 bases between. CDR3 in DNA: TGTGCCAGTAACCCTCATATAGATCAGCCCCAGCATTTT. This sequence encodes CASNPHIDQPQHF.

V usage is TRBV5-1 and J usage is TRBJ2-3; a weak D match, TRBD1 (6 bases). V was pared by 2 bases and J by 4 bases, with 14 bases between. CDR1 and CDR2 from the germline V gene are SGHRS and YFSETQ. The CDR3 has 15 amino acids. This CDR3 is CASSLQGVWSDTQYF. Here the CDR3 DNA reads TGCGCCAGCAGCTTACAGGGTGTCTGGTCAGATACGCAGTATTTT.

The chain recombines TRBV7-3 with TRBJ2-4; 10 bases map to TRBD1. V was pared by 5 bases and J by 8 bases, with 3 bases of the junction left unmatched. The V gene's germline CDR1 is SGHTA and CDR2 FQGTGA. The CDR3 extends over 13 amino acids. The CDR3 loop reads CASSRTGGDIQYF. CDR3 DNA: TGTGCCAGCAGCCGGACAGGGGGAGACATTCAGTACTTC.

The table lists this clone with a few counts. Within the sample, other DNA sequences also encode this same CDR3. The chain employs TRBV5-1 and TRBJ2-7, with 10 bases identical to TRBD1. Germline lookup yields CDR1 SGHRS and CDR2 YFSETQ. The ends lost 4 bases at V and 3 bases at J; junction bases unmatched: 7. The CDR3 length is 15 residues. The DNA of the CDR3 is TGCGCCAGCAGCCCGGGGGGGACAGGGGTCTACGAGCAGTACTTC. As protein: CASSPGGTGVYEQYF. Using reference TRBV5-1 and TRBJ2-7 for the parts outside the CDR3, the full variable domain is KAGVTQTPRYLIKTRGQQVTLSCSPISGHRSVSWYQQTPGQGLQFLFEYFSETQRNKGNFPGRFSGRQFSNSRSEMNVSTLELGDSALYLCASSPGGTGVYEQYFGPGTRLTVT.

The chain has TRBV6-5 and TRBJ1-6, with 7 bases fitting TRBD1. With 0 bases clipped from V and 7 bases from J, the junction kept 3 bases outside the gene matches. CDR1 is MNHEY, CDR2 SVGAGI, per germline. This CDR3 spans 15 amino acids. The CDR3 DNA is TGTGCCAGCAGTTACTCGACAGGGCTCAATTCACCCCTCCACTTT. This codes for CASSYSTGLNSPLHF.

This rearrangement joins TRBV29-1 to TRBJ2-7; weak D call: TRBD2 (5 bases). The CDR3 spans 11 residues. V was pared by 3 bases and J by 6 bases, with 9 bases between. The V gene's germline CDR1 is SQVTM and CDR2 ANQGSEA. CDR3 region: CSVEKRGEQYF. CDR3 DNA: TGCAGCGTTGAGAAACGGGGCGAGCAGTACTTC.

This chain links TRBV4-3 with TRBJ2-5; perhaps TRBD2 as D (7 bases). The germline V gene has CDR1 LGHNA and CDR2 YSLEER. V was cut by 3 bases and J by 5 bases, with 10 bases left in between. This CDR3 has 13 amino acids. The CDR3 loop is CASSQGGPETQYF. The DNA for the CDR3 is TGCGCCAGCAGCCAGGGGGGGCCGGAGACCCAGTACTTC.

The rearrangement links TRBV3-1 (or the pseudogene TRBV3-2) to TRBJ1-3; D might be TRBD1 (5 bases). The CDR3 consists of 16 residues. The V gene lost 1 base and the J gene lost 3 bases, with 13 bases spanning the gap. From germline, CDR1 is LGHDT and CDR2 YNNKEL (reference sequence). CDR3 nucleotides: TGTGCCAGCAGCCAAGGGGGGGGAGCTGGTGGAAACACCATATATTTT. Its protein product is CASSQGGGAGGNTIYF.

As DNA, the CDR3 is TGTGCCAGCAGCTTGGTTATGGCGGCTATGGATGGCTACACCTTC. Translation: CASSLVMAAMDGYTF. This chain uses TRBV5-4 with TRBJ1-2; D not certain. The CDR3 is made up of 15 amino acids. V lost 0 bases and J 6 bases, leaving 15 bases between the germline ends. Germline loops: CDR1 SGHNT, CDR2 YYREEE (reference sequence).

This clone appeared a few times. The chain has TRBV12-3 or TRBV12-4 and TRBJ1-1; 8 positions match TRBD1. The CDR3 is made up of 11 amino acids. V lost 7 bases to trimming and J lost 6 bases; unmatched junction nucleotides: 1. CDR3 nucleotides: TGTGCCAGCAAACAGGGGGCTGAAGCTTTCTTT. Translation: CASKQGAEAFF.

CDR3 DNA sequence: TGTGCCAGCGGGTCCAGGGGAAATTCACCCCTCCACTTT. Amino acids: CASGSRGNSPLHF. The chain joins TRBV12-3 or TRBV12-4 to TRBJ1-6; a weak D match, TRBD1 (6 bases). This CDR3 region has 13 residues. Trimming removed 8 bases from V and 7 bases from J, with 12 bases in between.

This sequence joins TRBV2 and TRBJ2-1, with a weak D call TRBD2 (6 bases). Looked up from germline, CDR1 is SNHLY and CDR2 is FYNNEI. The CDR3 is 10 residues long. V was cut by 8 bases and J by 10 bases, with 9 bases left in between. For the CDR3, the DNA is TGTGCCAGCGGGGCGGGAGAGCAGTTCTTC. Its translation is CASGAGEQFF.

The DNA of the CDR3 is TGTGCCAGCAGCCAAGTAGGGACAGGGGCTGGAAACACCATATATTTT. Protein sequence: CASSQVGTGAGNTIYF. The chain combines TRBV3-1 (or the pseudogene TRBV3-2) with TRBJ1-3; 10 bases are a match to TRBD1. J was trimmed by 2 bases and V by 1 base; bases with no gene match: 2. Germline V gene data show CDR1 as LGHDT and CDR2 as YNNKEL (reference sequence). The CDR3 totals 16 residues.

The gene calls are TRBV7-9 and TRBJ1-1, with D possibly matching TRBD1 (6 bases). The germline V gene has CDR1 SEHNR and CDR2 FQNEAQ (reference sequence). The V end lost 1 base, the J end lost 2 bases, and 11 bases lay between the germline ends. The CDR3 spans 15 residues. The CDR3 here is CASSLVLGANTEAFF. The CDR3 coding sequence is TGTGCCAGCAGCTTAGTTCTGGGGGCAAACACTGAAGCTTTCTTT.

The J gene is TRBJ2-1, the V gene TRBV19; perhaps TRBD2 as D (5 bases). From germline, CDR1 is LNHDA and CDR2 SQIVND (reference sequence). The CDR3 consists of 14 residues. Trimming stripped 1 base from V and 10 bases from J, with 14 bases between. CDR3: CASSIVYKDYEQFF. The CDR3 bases are TGTGCCAGTAGTATAGTGTATAAAGACTACGAGCAGTTCTTC.

The V and J genes are TRBV5-4 and TRBJ2-5; 7 bases line up with TRBD1. This CDR3 spans 15 amino acids. The trim removed 0 bases at V and 0 bases at J, leaving 2 bases unmatched. Germline V gene sequence: CDR1 SGHNT, CDR2 YYREEE (reference sequence). CDR3 amino acids: CASSLDRGHQETQYF. In DNA, the CDR3 is TGTGCCAGCAGCTTGGACAGGGGCCACCAAGAGACCCAGTACTTC.

The chain employs TRBV6-6 and TRBJ1-1; TRBD1 might be the D (5 bases). The V gene's germline CDR1 is MNHNY and CDR2 SVGAGI (reference sequence). The length of the CDR3 is 17 residues. The V gene lost 6 bases and the J gene lost 11 bases, with 31 bases spanning the gap. The CDR3 DNA follows: TGTGCCAGCAGCCGAGGCCCGGGGGTGAGAATCGCCCGGGAGGCTTTCTTT. Amino acids: CASSRGPGVRIAREAFF.

The V call is TRBV5-1, the J call TRBJ2-3, with a weak D call TRBD1 (6 bases). The length of the CDR3 is 13 residues. Trimming stripped 2 bases from V and 4 bases from J, with 8 bases between. Germline V gene lookup returns CDR1 SGHRS and CDR2 YFSETQ. The CDR3 protein is CASSLQGPDTQYF. In nucleotides, the CDR3 is TGCGCCAGCAGCTTACAGGGCCCAGATACGCAGTATTTT.

CDR3 sequence: CASSVGPTDNQPQHF. DNA of the CDR3: TGTGCCAGTAGTGTGGGGCCGACAGACAATCAGCCCCAGCATTTT. The chain has TRBV19 and TRBJ1-5; a weak D match, TRBD1 (5 bases). The CDR3 has 15 residues. V shed 5 bases and J shed 3 bases, with 14 bases lying between them. Germline lookup yields CDR1 LNHDA and CDR2 SQIVND (reference sequence).

The rearrangement links TRBV7-2 to TRBJ2-1; D might be TRBD2 (6 bases). Germline lookup yields CDR1 SGHTA and CDR2 FQGNSA. The germline V and J ends were trimmed by 2 bases and 2 bases, with 10 bases remaining between them. The CDR3 spans 15 residues. This CDR3 is CASSLYPGAYNEQFF. DNA of the CDR3: TGTGCCAGCAGCTTATATCCGGGGGCCTACAATGAGCAGTTCTTC.

This clone was counted only a few times. The rearrangement links TRBV27 to TRBJ1-2; a possible D gene is TRBD1 (5 bases). The germline V and J ends were trimmed by 4 bases and 4 bases, with 13 bases remaining between them. The CDR3 is 14 amino acids. CDR1 and CDR2 (germline): MNHEY, SMNVEV (reference sequence). The DNA of the CDR3 is TGTGCCAGCAGTTCAAATCGGGACTCCTATGGCTACACCTTC. Its translation is CASSSNRDSYGYTF.

The chain employs TRBV15 and TRBJ1-6, with 7 bases matching TRBD1. Germline values: CDR1 LNHNV, CDR2 YYDKDF (reference sequence). Trimming removed 1 base from V and 9 bases from J; junction bases left unmatched: 3. The CDR3 loop spans 14 amino acids. CDR3 amino acids: CATSRGQGSSPLHF. The CDR3 DNA follows: TGTGCCACCAGCAGAGGACAGGGCAGTTCACCCCTCCACTTT.

This sequence joins TRBV7-2 and TRBJ1-1, with D possibly TRBD1 on 6 matching bases. The length of the CDR3 is 14 residues. Between the trimmed V and J ends, which lost 4 bases and 10 bases, there was a span of 19 bases. Per germline, CDR1 SGHTA and CDR2 FQGNSA. In DNA, the CDR3 is TGTGCCAGCAGCTCAAGCGGGGGGGAAGGGGGAGCTTTCTTT. Translation gives CASSSSGGEGGAFF.

The chain joins TRBV7-2 to TRBJ2-3; 9 bases fit TRBD2. CDR3 length equals 19 residues. Germline V gene sequence: CDR1 SGHTA, CDR2 FQGNSA. Losses at the gene ends were 2 bases for V and 0 bases for J; bases not matched to a gene: 12. The CDR3 coding sequence is TGTGCCAGCAGCTTAAATAAACCCTCAGCGGGGGGCAGCACAGATACGCAGTATTTT. Translated, it gives CASSLNKPSAGGSTDTQYF.